This TCR beta chain is drawn from a study of CD8 T cells in ankylosing spondylitis. Many counts were recorded for this clonotype. Its cognate antigen is unknown. General observations from the study: Blood from ankylosing spondylitis patients appeared to carry a characteristic roughly 8-variant TCR beta motif. Disease-associated clones were reportedly significantly overrepresented in matched ankylosing spondylitis synovial fluid.

TCRdb called the 5' RACE reads again in MiXCR, with one record for every CDR3 protein. The data contain hundreds of thousands of distinct CDR3 sequences, approximately 12% of them singletons. The TCR originated in a male donor with ankylosing spondylitis. Sequencing was done on a sample of blood, either unsorted or a sorted T cell fraction (not recorded which).

CDR3 bases: TGCGCCAGCAGCTTAGAGGAGACAACTACTTACGAGCAGTACTTC. It yields the protein CASSLEETTTYEQYF. V and J are TRBV5-1 and TRBJ2-7; D gene ambiguous. The CDR3 loop spans 15 amino acids. The germline V gene has CDR1 SGHRS and CDR2 YFSETQ. Deletions cut 2 bases from V and 4 bases from J, with 16 bases between. Full variable domain (outside the CDR3, taken from reference TRBV5-1 and TRBJ2-7): KAGVTQTPRYLIKTRGQQVTLSCSPISGHRSVSWYQQTPGQGLQFLFEYFSETQRNKGNFPGRFSGRQFSNSRSEMNVSTLELGDSALYLCASSLEETTTYEQYFGPGTRLTVT.